Below, one TCR beta chain is given with its context. The entry originates in a study of cytomegalovirus exposure and HLA in healthy donors. The primer mix had 60 Vbeta and 13 Jbeta primers. Only in-frame clones appear in the TCRdb table, and some are missing; sequencing was by immunoSEQ multiplex PCR. Of about 150,000 clones in the sample, 74% were seen once. The germline V gene has CDR1 MNHEY and CDR2 SMNVEV (reference sequence). The CDR3 is 14 residues long. V dropped 10 bases and J dropped 0 bases, with 16 bases sitting between them. The clonotype originates from a man aged 30 to 39 in good health and CMV-seronegative. This chain links TRBV27 with TRBJ2-7; weak D call: TRBD2 (7 bases). Sequencing was performed on PBMCs. The CDR3 reads CATRRGGSSYEQYF. CDR3 in DNA: TGTGCCACCAGGAGGGGGGGCAGCTCCTACGAGCAGTACTTC.